The present TCR beta chain was sequenced within a study of beta chain features in type 1 diabetes. Study findings and constraints: Shorter TCRB CDR3s, moderately but significantly so, marked every one of the four CD4+ subsets in Type 1 diabetes patients.

Every bit of the isolated RNA underwent reverse transcription, so sequencing read expressed TCRB transcripts. Naive, central memory and regulatory T cell samples averaged about 3.57 million reads. Clones were sequenced by immunoSEQ multiplex PCR, and TCRdb holds only the in-frame ones, with some missing. The table lists 500,000 to 850,000 clones, more than 13% of them singletons. This CDR3 has 15 residues. Germline V gene data show CDR1 as LNHNV and CDR2 as YYDKDF (reference sequence). J lost 3 bases, V lost 3 bases, and 3 bases had no gene match. In this sample, this clone turned up a few times. Antigen specificity is unknown.

The sequenced material came from naive CD4+ T cells from blood. The V gene is TRBV15, the J gene TRBJ1-4; 8 bases are shared with TRBD1. The sequence was collected from a man aged 18 to 29 with type 1 diabetes. The CDR3 DNA sequence: TGTGCCACCAGCAGTGGACAGGGCCCTAATGAAAAACTGTTTTTT. It is translated as CATSSGQGPNEKLFF.